This TCR beta chain was sequenced during a study of blood T cell repertoires in COVID-19. Study background: T cells, B-cell-depleted T cells, or PBMCs supplied cDNA or gDNA.

Clones were sequenced by immunoSEQ multiplex PCR, and TCRdb holds only the in-frame ones, with some missing. The sample holds around 66,000 clones, more than 70% seen once. Per the germline V gene, CDR1 is SNHLY and CDR2 is FYNNEI. The CDR3 sequence is 14 residues long. Losses at the gene ends were 6 bases for V and 7 bases for J; bases not matched to a gene: 7. Sample: peripheral blood. V gene TRBV2 combines with J gene TRBJ1-5; TRBD1 agrees at 9 bases. This TCR came from a man in his fifties or sixties with acute or convalescent COVID-19. The CDR3 region has the DNA TGTGCCAGCAGAGCCGGGACAGGGAACCAGCCCCAGCATTTT. Protein sequence: CASRAGTGNQPQHF.